The clone carrying this TCR beta chain was picked up a small number of times. Its antigen remains unidentified. These data originate in a study of cytotoxic CD8 clonotypes in ibrutinib-treated CLL. Study findings and constraints: At the start, clonality exceeded age-matched healthy donors and followed circulating CD8+ T-cell counts.

Some clones are missing from TCRdb's copy, which holds only in-frame ones; the method was immunoSEQ multiplex PCR. The sample records 20,000 to 30,000 clones, about 64% being singletons. The CDR3 consists of 15 residues. V trimming: 4 bases; J trimming: 2 bases; junction bases outside the gene matches: 6. In germline, CDR1 is SGHRS, CDR2 YFSETQ. This chain uses TRBV5-1 with TRBJ1-2; 9 bases fit TRBD1. Sequenced here: PBMCs, sampled after 24 months of ibrutinib treatment. This sequence was found in a human donor with chronic lymphocytic leukemia. CDR3 DNA: TGCGCCAGCAGCCCGGGACAGGGCGCAAACTATGGCTACACCTTC. Its translation is CASSPGQGANYGYTF.